The source of this T cell receptor beta chain is a study of blood T cell repertoires in COVID-19. Study-level information: The United States, Italy and Spain provided the acute and convalescent COVID-19 samples. T cells, B-cell-depleted T cells, or PBMCs provided the cDNA or gDNA that served as material.

As handled by the study authors: Amplification of reference gene primers provided the estimated nucleated cell counts. The data were produced by immunoSEQ multiplex PCR, yet TCRdb's version contains in-frame clones alone and is incomplete. That table gives V, J and clone size, and the DNA gave D and trimming. The sample shows tens of thousands of clones, more than 75% of them seen only once. The CDR3 consists of 16 residues. CDR1 is SGHRS and CDR2 is YFSETQ in the germline V gene. Losses at the gene ends were 1 base for V and 8 bases for J; bases not matched to a gene: 13. The TCR comes from a man aged 60 to 75 with acute or convalescent COVID-19. The chain is built from TRBV5-1 and TRBJ1-2, with 8 positions matching TRBD1. Sequencing was performed on peripheral blood. This CDR3 is CASSLNPDRAHGGYTF. CDR3 coding DNA: TGCGCCAGCAGCTTGAATCCGGACAGGGCCCATGGCGGCTACACCTTC.